This passage covers 14 T cell receptor beta chains from one sample sequenced in a study of monozygotic twins with inflammatory bowel disease. TCRdb reprocessed the 5' RACE reads, with one entry per CDR3 protein and no DNA. This specimen shows about 380,000 distinct CDR3 sequences; the ten leading clones hold 2.5% to 3%. The sequencing sample was made of blood. All receptors come from a human donor with ulcerative colitis or Crohn's disease, or a healthy co-twin of an affected twin (not recorded which).

CDR3: CASSLPRNTGELFF. This rearrangement joins TRBV7-9 to TRBJ2-2. CDR3 length equals 14 residues. Germline V lookup: CDR1 SEHNR, CDR2 FQNEAQ (reference sequence).

The chain links TRBV10-3 to TRBJ2-7. Germline CDR1 and CDR2: ENHRY and SYGVKD. This CDR3 has 12 residues. The CDR3 reads CAISGVNYEQYF.

The J gene is TRBJ1-2, the V gene TRBV27; TCRdb reports TRBD1, a call that lacks DNA to check it against. In germline, CDR1 is MNHEY, CDR2 SMNVEV (reference sequence). CDR3 length: 14 amino acids. The CDR3 reads CSSSLGGQNYGYTF.

The chain is built from TRBV4-1 and TRBJ2-3; no DNA is available, so the TRBD1 call from TCRdb remains unchecked. This CDR3 is built from 17 residues. The germline gives CDR1 MGHRA, CDR2 YSYEKL. The CDR3: CASSQENGARGTDTQYF.

The chain employs TRBV12-3 or TRBV12-4 and TRBJ1-2; TCRdb returns TRBD1, unconfirmable since there is no DNA. The CDR3 covers 15 residues. The CDR3 protein is CASSPIRTGGGGYTF.

This rearrangement joins TRBV27 to TRBJ1-4; the D gene TCRdb calls, TRBD1, cannot be checked with no DNA. The CDR3 loop spans 15 amino acids. CDR1 and CDR2 from the germline V gene are MNHEY and SMNVEV (reference sequence). CDR3 sequence: CASRTGTATNEKLFF.

The chain couples TRBV9 to TRBJ2-7; the TCRdb D gene call, TRBD1, has no DNA to confirm it. The CDR3 totals 15 residues. The germline V gene encodes CDR1 SGDLS and CDR2 YYNGEE. CDR3 residues: CASSVGQTFSYEQYF.

The rearrangement uses TRBV29-1 and TRBJ2-2; TCRdb's D call of TRBD1 is untestable without DNA. CDR3 length: 15 residues. The germline gives CDR1 SQVTM, CDR2 ANQGSEA. The CDR3 is CSGGDRAGGVGELFF.

The V gene is TRBV12-3 or TRBV12-4, the J gene TRBJ1-2; with no DNA, the TCRdb D assignment of TRBD1 cannot be verified. CDR3 length: 18 amino acids. This CDR3 reads CASSSTGLTGGKYYGYTF.

The chain is built from TRBV7-3 and TRBJ2-6. From germline, CDR1 is SGHTA and CDR2 FQGTGA. CDR3 length: 18 amino acids. The CDR3 sequence: CASSLTGFGSSGANVLTF.

The V gene is TRBV4-1, the J gene TRBJ2-5; lacking DNA, the TRBD2 call made by TCRdb goes unchecked. Germline V gene data show CDR1 as MGHRA and CDR2 as YSYEKL. This CDR3 comprises 15 residues. The chain's CDR3 is CASSQDQGEGETQYF.

The CDR3 region is CASSEARTAVMKKLFF. V usage is TRBV6-1 and J usage is TRBJ1-4. The CDR3 contains 16 residues. Germline CDR1 is MNHNS and CDR2 is SASEGT.

V gene TRBV5-1 combines with J gene TRBJ2-5; checking the TCRdb D call of TRBD1 is not possible without DNA. Germline V gene lookup returns CDR1 SGHRS and CDR2 YFSETQ. The CDR3 runs 18 residues. The CDR3 loop is CASSLVPLQGAQQETQYF.

The V and J genes are TRBV5-1 and TRBJ2-7; TCRdb selects TRBD1, and the lack of DNA leaves this call unchecked. The CDR3 extends over 17 amino acids. Germline CDR1 is SGHRS and CDR2 is YFSETQ. CDR3 residues: CASSIRSGPGISHEQYF.